Listed below are T cell receptor beta chains from one sample, sequenced in a study of beta chain features in type 1 diabetes. The table came from immunoSEQ multiplex PCR; TCRdb's copy has only in-frame clones and leaves some out. The repertoire holds roughly 260,000 clones, with roughly 10% as singletons. Sequenced: naive CD4+ T cells from blood. All receptors come from a man under 40 with type 1 diabetes. Both conserved end residues are part of each CDR3. The D gene is left open where the match is weak. Clone size is not always given. Where it is, it says once, few, many or a class for expanded clones.

abundance: few; d_gene: TRBD2; v_gene: TRBV18; j_gene: TRBJ2-5; CDR3nt: TGTGCCAGCTCACGTAGCGGGGAAGAGACCCAGTACTTC; CDR3aa: CASSRSGEETQYF
abundance: NA; d_gene: NA; v_gene: TRBV5-1; j_gene: TRBJ2-3; CDR3nt: TGCGCCAGCAGCTACCGACGGGGCACAGATACGCAGTATTTT; CDR3aa: CASSYRRGTDTQYF
abundance: few; d_gene: TRBD2; v_gene: TRBV7-3; j_gene: TRBJ2-3; CDR3nt: TGTGCCAGCAGCTTACCCCGGGGGGGGGACCGTAGCACAGATACGCAGTATTTT; CDR3aa: CASSLPRGGDRSTDTQYF
abundance: once; d_gene: TRBD1; v_gene: TRBV9; j_gene: TRBJ2-2; CDR3nt: TGTGCCAGCAGCGTACTAGGGGGCCTAACCGGGGAGCTGTTTTTT; CDR3aa: CASSVLGGLTGELFF
abundance: few; d_gene: NA; v_gene: TRBV4-1; j_gene: TRBJ1-6; CDR3nt: TGCGCCAGCAGCCAAGAAGGGCGGGGATTAGGATCACCCCTCCACTTT; CDR3aa: CASSQEGRGLGSPLHF
abundance: NA; d_gene: NA; v_gene: TRBV5-6; j_gene: TRBJ1-5; CDR3nt: TGTGCCAGCAGCTTATGGGGAGTAAATAGCAATCAGCCCCAGCATTTT; CDR3aa: CASSLWGVNSNQPQHF
abundance: few; d_gene: TRBD2; v_gene: TRBV14; j_gene: TRBJ2-3; CDR3nt: TGTGCCAGCAGCCAGAGCGGGGGCGGGACAGATACGCAGTATTTT; CDR3aa: CASSQSGGGTDTQYF
abundance: NA; d_gene: TRBD1; v_gene: TRBV11-2; j_gene: TRBJ1-3; CDR3nt: TGTGCCAGCAGCTCCGGGACAGGGGGAAACACCATATATTTT; CDR3aa: CASSSGTGGNTIYF
abundance: few; d_gene: NA; v_gene: TRBV6-6; j_gene: TRBJ2-1; CDR3nt: TGTGCCAGCAGTTCGAGAGGGGGGGAGCACAATGAGCAGTTCTTC; CDR3aa: CASSSRGGEHNEQFF
abundance: NA; d_gene: TRBD1; v_gene: TRBV7-9; j_gene: TRBJ1-6; CDR3nt: TGTGCCAGCACCGACAGGGGTGATTCACCCCTCCACTTT; CDR3aa: CASTDRGDSPLHF
abundance: few; d_gene: TRBD1; v_gene: TRBV4-3; j_gene: TRBJ1-2; CDR3nt: TGCGCCAGCAGCCAAGCTCTAGGACAGGGAGGAAACAGCTATGGCTACACCTTC; CDR3aa: CASSQALGQGGNSYGYTF
abundance: NA; d_gene: TRBD2; v_gene: TRBV7-3; j_gene: TRBJ2-3; CDR3nt: TGTGCCAGCAGCTTGACTACCCTAGCGGGGTCCGATACGCAGTATTTT; CDR3aa: CASSLTTLAGSDTQYF
abundance: NA; d_gene: NA; v_gene: TRBV6-5; j_gene: TRBJ2-7; CDR3nt: TGTGCCAGCAGTTACTCACGGCAGGCCTATCGGCAGTACTTC; CDR3aa: CASSYSRQAYRQYF
abundance: NA; d_gene: NA; v_gene: TRBV27; j_gene: TRBJ1-1; CDR3nt: TGTGCCAGCAGTTTACAGGGTGCCGACACTGAAGCTTTCTTT; CDR3aa: CASSLQGADTEAFF
abundance: NA; d_gene: NA; v_gene: TRBV28; j_gene: TRBJ1-2; CDR3nt: TGTGCCAGCAGTTTATCTGCAGAACCCTATGGCTACACCTTC; CDR3aa: CASSLSAEPYGYTF
abundance: NA; d_gene: TRBD1; v_gene: TRBV19; j_gene: TRBJ2-1; CDR3nt: TGTGCCAGTAGTACACCGGGACAGTCTACCTACAATGAGCAGTTCTTC; CDR3aa: CASSTPGQSTYNEQFF
abundance: NA; d_gene: NA; v_gene: TRBV11-2; j_gene: TRBJ1-1; CDR3nt: TGTGCCAGCAGCCTCCTATTGAGGACTGAAGCTTTCTTT; CDR3aa: CASSLLLRTEAFF
abundance: NA; d_gene: NA; v_gene: TRBV19; j_gene: TRBJ1-5; CDR3nt: TGTGCCAGTAGTACGTGGCCACCTCAGCCCCAGCATTTT; CDR3aa: CASSTWPPQPQHF
abundance: NA; d_gene: NA; v_gene: TRBV20-1; j_gene: TRBJ1-2; CDR3nt: TGCGGGTTGCGGGTTAACTATGGCTACACCTTC; CDR3aa: CGLRVNYGYTF
abundance: few; d_gene: TRBD1; v_gene: TRBV10-3; j_gene: TRBJ2-5; CDR3nt: TGTGCCATCAGTGTGGAGACAGGGAAAGAGACCCAGTACTTC; CDR3aa: CAISVETGKETQYF
abundance: few; d_gene: TRBD2; v_gene: TRBV11-2; j_gene: TRBJ2-5; CDR3nt: TGTGCCAGCAGCTCCCTCGCGGGGGGGGCCGAGACCCAGTACTTC; CDR3aa: CASSSLAGGAETQYF
abundance: NA; d_gene: NA; v_gene: TRBV5-1; j_gene: TRBJ1-4; CDR3nt: TGCGCCAGCAGCTTGTTCGGGGGGCAGGATGAAAAACTGTTTTTT; CDR3aa: CASSLFGGQDEKLFF
abundance: NA; d_gene: TRBD2; v_gene: TRBV7-3; j_gene: TRBJ2-1; CDR3nt: TGTGCCAGCAGCCCTAGCGGGGAACTCTTGCAGTTCTTC; CDR3aa: CASSPSGELLQFF
abundance: few; d_gene: NA; v_gene: TRBV5-1; j_gene: TRBJ2-2; CDR3nt: TGCGCCAGCAGCTTGGCTCTATCGGGCACCGGGGAGCTGTTTTTT; CDR3aa: CASSLALSGTGELFF
abundance: few; d_gene: TRBD1; v_gene: TRBV7-2; j_gene: TRBJ2-7; CDR3nt: TGTGCCAGCAGCTTATCCCGGGACAGCCCGCCATACGAGCAGTACTTC; CDR3aa: CASSLSRDSPPYEQYF
abundance: NA; d_gene: TRBD1; v_gene: TRBV15; j_gene: TRBJ2-7; CDR3nt: TGTGCCACCAGCAGGGACCCGGGACAGGACTACGAGCAGTACTTC; CDR3aa: CATSRDPGQDYEQYF
abundance: few; d_gene: NA; v_gene: TRBV2; j_gene: TRBJ2-5; CDR3nt: TGTGCCAGCAGCCTACAAGAGACCCAGTACTTC; CDR3aa: CASSLQETQYF
abundance: NA; d_gene: NA; v_gene: TRBV12-5; j_gene: TRBJ1-5; CDR3nt: TGTGCTAGTGGTTTGGCCTCAGGCCAGCCCCAGCATTTT; CDR3aa: CASGLASGQPQHF
abundance: NA; d_gene: NA; v_gene: TRBV5-1; j_gene: TRBJ2-7; CDR3nt: TGCGCCAGCAGCTTGGAGGGAGTGACAGGGCAGTACTTC; CDR3aa: CASSLEGVTGQYF
abundance: few; d_gene: TRBD1; v_gene: TRBV28; j_gene: TRBJ2-1; CDR3nt: TGTGCCAGCAGCCGCCCGGGACAGGGGGCGAATGAGCAGTTCTTC; CDR3aa: CASSRPGQGANEQFF
abundance: NA; d_gene: NA; v_gene: TRBV7-9; j_gene: TRBJ1-1; CDR3nt: TGTGCCAGCAGCTCCTGGACAGTAATGAACACTGAAGCTTTCTTT; CDR3aa: CASSSWTVMNTEAFF
abundance: few; d_gene: NA; v_gene: TRBV5-1; j_gene: TRBJ2-4; CDR3nt: TGCGCCAGCAGCTTGGGACGGGGTGGAATGGACATTCAGTACTTC; CDR3aa: CASSLGRGGMDIQYF
abundance: few; d_gene: NA; v_gene: TRBV7-3; j_gene: TRBJ2-1; CDR3nt: TGTGCCAGCAGCTTAAGTTCGGTGGACAATGAGCAGTTCTTC; CDR3aa: CASSLSSVDNEQFF
abundance: NA; d_gene: NA; v_gene: TRBV28; j_gene: TRBJ2-7; CDR3nt: TGTGCCAGTTCAAACTTGCCGACTAACTACTACGAGCAGTACTTC; CDR3aa: CASSNLPTNYYEQYF
abundance: NA; d_gene: TRBD1; v_gene: TRBV7-9; j_gene: TRBJ1-2; CDR3nt: TGTGCCAGCAGCTTAGAGGACAGGGTATATGGCTACACCTTC; CDR3aa: CASSLEDRVYGYTF
abundance: few; d_gene: NA; v_gene: TRBV4-3; j_gene: TRBJ1-6; CDR3nt: TGCGCCAGCAGCCCGGGATTTCAGGCACCCCTCCACTTT; CDR3aa: CASSPGFQAPLHF
abundance: NA; d_gene: NA; v_gene: TRBV11-3; j_gene: TRBJ2-7; CDR3nt: TGTGCCAGCAGCTTAACAGGGAGCTCCTACGAGCAGTACTTC; CDR3aa: CASSLTGSSYEQYF
abundance: NA; d_gene: NA; v_gene: TRBV7-9; j_gene: TRBJ1-4; CDR3nt: TGTGCCAGCAGCCCAGGGTCCACAACTAATGAAAAACTGTTTTTT; CDR3aa: CASSPGSTTNEKLFF
abundance: NA; d_gene: NA; v_gene: TRBV5-6; j_gene: TRBJ2-5; CDR3nt: TGTGCCAGCAGCTTGATACTCCAAGAGACCCAGTACTTC; CDR3aa: CASSLILQETQYF
abundance: NA; d_gene: TRBD1; v_gene: TRBV29-1; j_gene: TRBJ1-1; CDR3nt: TGCAGCGTAGGGGACAGGGAGTCGACTGAAGCTTTCTTT; CDR3aa: CSVGDRESTEAFF
abundance: NA; d_gene: NA; v_gene: TRBV7-9; j_gene: TRBJ1-2; CDR3nt: TGTGCCAGCAGCTTAGCCCCCACAGGGTACTATGGCTACACCTTC; CDR3aa: CASSLAPTGYYGYTF
abundance: few; d_gene: NA; v_gene: TRBV6-6; j_gene: TRBJ1-5; CDR3nt: TGTGCCAGCAGTTACTCGGCCGTTCAGAGCAATCAGCCCCAGCATTTT; CDR3aa: CASSYSAVQSNQPQHF
abundance: NA; d_gene: NA; v_gene: TRBV6-6; j_gene: TRBJ1-6; CDR3nt: TGTGCCAGCAGTTCGTACGGTGATTCACCCCTCCACTTT; CDR3aa: CASSSYGDSPLHF